The source of this T cell receptor beta chain is a study of T-cell memory formation after mild COVID-19. General study findings and limits: Balance between CD4 and CD8 was seen in clones contracting day 15 to 85, and a CD4+ lean was seen in later expanders.

5'RACE with constant-segment primers built TCRalpha and TCRbeta cDNA libraries with UMIs. TCRdb used MiXCR to reprocess the 5' RACE reads, holding one entry per CDR3 protein. The repertoire holds 450,000 to 650,000 distinct CDR3 sequences, with roughly 22% as singletons. As for this clonotype: The antigen is undetermined.

J lost 3 bases, V lost 6 bases, and 10 bases had no gene match. Germline V lookup: CDR1 SGHNT, CDR2 YYREEE (reference sequence). CDR3 size: 16 residues. The TCR was taken from an adult woman who had mild COVID-19 (a few samples of this study predate the infection). Cell type and time point are not known. This rearrangement joins TRBV5-4 to TRBJ2-1, with 9 bases fitting TRBD1. Sequencing input: PBMCs or a T cell subset sorted from them (not recorded which). The CDR3 DNA reads as TGTGCCAGCACCAACTGGGCGGGACAGGGCTACAATGAGCAGTTCTTC. As protein: CASTNWAGQGYNEQFF. Using reference TRBV5-4 and TRBJ2-1 for the parts outside the CDR3, the full variable domain is ETGVTQSPTHLIKTRGQQVTLRCSSQSGHNTVSWYQQALGQGPQFIFQYYREEENGRGNFPPRFSGLQFPNYSSELNVNALELDDSALYLCASTNWAGQGYNEQFFGPGTRLTVL.